The TCR beta chain described here comes from a study of PD-L1 blockade in urothelial cancer. On the study more broadly: Men with urothelial cancer arising in the bladder made up most of the 29 patients. A median of roughly 150,000 T cells was found in the blood samples. Study-level results: Greater 3-week expansion of tumor-associated blood clones was recorded for durable-benefit patients.

Trimming at V came to 4 bases and at J to 6 bases, leaving 11 bases not matched to a gene. CDR3 length: 17 amino acids. Germline CDR1 LNHNV, CDR2 YYDKDF (reference sequence). As for this clone: No antigen is known for it.

The table came from immunoSEQ multiplex PCR; TCRdb's copy has only in-frame clones and leaves some out. The top ten hold approximately 14% of the sample, which has about 43,000 clones, 88% seen once. Enrolled patients showed locally advanced or metastatic urothelial carcinoma. The chain carries TRBV15 and TRBJ2-5; 13 bases fit TRBD2. The source is a woman aged 60-70 years with urothelial cancer. Sequenced here: PBMCs, sampled around atezolizumab (anti-PD-L1) treatment. In DNA form, the CDR3 reads TGTGCCACCAGCACCCTAATACTAGCGGGAGGGCCGAAGACCCAGTACTTC. Its protein is CATSTLILAGGPKTQYF. Full variable domain (remainder filled in from reference TRBV15 and TRBJ2-5): DAMVIQNPRYQVTQFGKPVTLSCSQTLNHNVMYWYQQKSSQAPKLLFHYYDKDFNNEADTPDNFQSRRPNTSFCFLDIRSPGLGDTAMYLCATSTLILAGGPKTQYFGPGTRLLVL.